This T cell receptor (beta chain) was identified in a study of cytomegalovirus exposure and HLA in healthy donors. Overall study findings and caveats: In a later analysis, TCR association rates varied by HLA locus: DRB1 most, HLA-C fewest. One later analysis reportedly identified an Asian-associated ancestry cluster that showed fewer N-insertions than the approximately 700-donor mean. In a later analysis, HLA-associated TCR beta chains were more clonally expanded than equally common others.

This CDR3 region has 15 residues. CDR1 and CDR2 from the germline V gene are SGHVS and FQNEAQ. V was clipped by 4 bases and J by 0 bases, with 13 bases between them. With regard to this clone: Its antigen is unknown.

The PCR made use of 60 Vbeta and 13 Jbeta primers. Sequencing used immunoSEQ multiplex PCR; TCRdb keeps in-frame clones, though not all of them. The table has approximately 170,000 clones, about four fifths seen once. This receptor was obtained from a male donor in good health and CMV-seropositive. Sequencing used PBMCs. The chain carries TRBV7-8 and TRBJ2-7; D might be TRBD2 (5 bases). The CDR3 loop is CASSSREGSSYEQYF. The CDR3 DNA follows: TGTGCCAGCAGCTCGAGGGAAGGAAGCTCCTACGAGCAGTACTTC.